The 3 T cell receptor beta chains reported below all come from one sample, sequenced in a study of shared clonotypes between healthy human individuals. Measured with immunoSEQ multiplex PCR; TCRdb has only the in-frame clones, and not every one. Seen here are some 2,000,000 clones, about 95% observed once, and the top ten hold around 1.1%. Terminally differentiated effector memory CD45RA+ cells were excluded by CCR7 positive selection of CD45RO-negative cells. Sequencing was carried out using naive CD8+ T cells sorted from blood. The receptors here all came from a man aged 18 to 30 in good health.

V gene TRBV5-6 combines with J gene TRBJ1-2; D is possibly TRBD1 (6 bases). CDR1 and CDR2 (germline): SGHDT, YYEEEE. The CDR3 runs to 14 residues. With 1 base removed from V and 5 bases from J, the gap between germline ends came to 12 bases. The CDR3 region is CASSLTGPLYGYTF. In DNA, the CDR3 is TGTGCCAGCAGCTTGACAGGGCCATTATATGGCTACACCTTC.

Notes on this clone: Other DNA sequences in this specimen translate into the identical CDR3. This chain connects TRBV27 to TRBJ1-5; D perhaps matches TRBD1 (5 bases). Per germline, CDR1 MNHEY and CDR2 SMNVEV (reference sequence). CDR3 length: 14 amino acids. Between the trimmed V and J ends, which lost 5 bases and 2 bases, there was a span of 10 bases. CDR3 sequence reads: CASSVQGGNQPQHF. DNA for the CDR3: TGTGCCAGCAGTGTTCAGGGAGGCAATCAGCCCCAGCATTTT.

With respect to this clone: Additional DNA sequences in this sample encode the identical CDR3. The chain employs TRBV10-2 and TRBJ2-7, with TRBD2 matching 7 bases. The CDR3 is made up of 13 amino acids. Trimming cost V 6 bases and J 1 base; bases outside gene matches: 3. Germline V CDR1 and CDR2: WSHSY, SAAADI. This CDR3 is CASSEGLSYEQYF. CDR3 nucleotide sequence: TGCGCCAGCAGCGAGGGACTATCCTACGAGCAGTACTTC.